The TCR beta chain under discussion was sequenced for a study of monozygotic twins with inflammatory bowel disease. Germline loops: CDR1 SGHTA, CDR2 FQGNSA. This CDR3 has 15 residues. Molecular identifiers with 6-nucleotide sample barcodes were added during cDNA synthesis via template switching. Each CDR3 protein gets one entry in TCRdb, which reprocessed the 5' RACE reads and gives no DNA. This repertoire includes approximately 400,000 distinct CDR3 sequences. The chain couples TRBV7-2 to TRBJ1-6; TCRdb's D gene call, TRBD1, goes unchecked for lack of DNA. This clonotype was obtained from a human donor with ulcerative colitis or Crohn's disease, or a healthy co-twin of an affected twin (not recorded which). The specimen was blood. CDR3 sequence reads: CASAPGTDVNSPLHF.